This T cell receptor beta chain was sequenced for a study of persistence of HIV-infected CD4 T cells. A remark on this clone: The target antigen is unknown.

Stimulation used about 10 ug/mL lysate from CMV-infected fibroblasts. Sorted nonresponding memory CD4+ T cells were CD40L-negative, CD69-negative, CD45RO-high. The germline gives CDR1 SNHLY, CDR2 FYNNEI. V lost 6 bases to trimming and J lost 4 bases, with 19 bases between them. This CDR3 contains 17 residues. The immunoSEQ assay was version 4, run in survey mode. Repertoires were generated with immunoSEQ multiplex PCR, while TCRdb's copy carries only in-frame clones and drops some. Of about 37,000 clones listed, about 85% are singletons. The sequence came from an adult man with HIV who was CMV-seropositive. The material was CD4+ T cells sorted from PBMCs after approximately 20-hour stimulation, obtained from a patient who received antiretroviral therapy. This chain connects TRBV2 to TRBJ2-6; TRBD1 is a possible D gene (5 bases). As DNA, the CDR3 is TGTGCCAGCAGGTCCCCGAAGGGGTTGAGCGGGGCCAACGTCCTGACTTTC. Translating gives CASRSPKGLSGANVLTF. The variable domain in full, with the rest retrieved from reference TRBV2 and TRBJ2-6, is EPEVTQTPSHQVTQMGQEVILRCVPISNHLYFYWYRQILGQKVEFLVSFYNNEISEKSEIFDDQFSVERPDGSNFTLKIRSTKLEDSAMYFCASRSPKGLSGANVLTFGAGSRLTVL.